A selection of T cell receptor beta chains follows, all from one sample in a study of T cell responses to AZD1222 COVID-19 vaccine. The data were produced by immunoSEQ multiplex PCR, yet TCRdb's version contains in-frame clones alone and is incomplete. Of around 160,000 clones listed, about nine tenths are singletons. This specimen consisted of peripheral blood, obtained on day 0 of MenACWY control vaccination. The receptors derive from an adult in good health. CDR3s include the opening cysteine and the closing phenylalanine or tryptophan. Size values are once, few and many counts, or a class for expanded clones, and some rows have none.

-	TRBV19	CASSIDARVVYGYTF
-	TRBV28	CASSLIGAGELFF
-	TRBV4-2	CASSQVEGQGKPQHF
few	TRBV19	CASAPGSGSGNTIYF
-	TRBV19	CASMGYRMIPTEAFF
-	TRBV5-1	CASSLDRVYNSPLHF
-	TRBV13	CASSLLLAGGVYEQYF
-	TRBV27	CASSLETSGGEQYF
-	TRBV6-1	CASSEARFVQHF
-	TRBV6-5	CASNPDGGFTDTQYF
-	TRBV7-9	CASKGRGLWDEQFF
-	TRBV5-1	CASSPRGDQPQHF
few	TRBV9	CASSVGTDLKTFF
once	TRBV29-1	CSVDKITEAFF
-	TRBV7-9	CASSLSDSLPGANVLTF
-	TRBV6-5	CASSYSRAGSGTEAFF
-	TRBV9	CASSSQGAGQPQHF
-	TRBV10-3	CAIRLQGTGELFF
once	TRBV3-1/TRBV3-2	CASSQGLRITDTQYF
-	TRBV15	CATSRAGQGRGEQFF
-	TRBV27	CASSLSGGISYEQYF
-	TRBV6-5	CASSYTPTSYEQYF
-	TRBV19	CASSFSPGTGREKLFF
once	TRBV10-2	CASSVTDSYEQYF
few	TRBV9	CASSPLGGVADTQYF
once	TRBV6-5	CASSYSILGQSYEQYF
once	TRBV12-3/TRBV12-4	CASSSGYGTEAFF
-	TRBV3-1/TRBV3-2	CASSQGNEGQGPVNTEAFF
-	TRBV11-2	CASSLGRGNTIYF
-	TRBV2	CASSVFVNEKLFF
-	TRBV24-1	CATSDPGGAPGVLYF
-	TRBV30	CAWKLAGGYEQYF
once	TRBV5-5	CASSSAGHLNTEAFF
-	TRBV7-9	CASSKDRGQEAFF
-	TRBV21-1	CASSKGVRGTYEQYF
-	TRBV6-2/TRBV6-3	CASSYSGPGDLYEQYF
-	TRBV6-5	CASAQGAQNTGELFF
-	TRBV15	CATSRGTSGRYEQFF
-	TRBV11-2	CASSPLGQQIYPGELFF
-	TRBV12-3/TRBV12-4	CASSFGRGPEAFF
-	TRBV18	CASSPESSGYGYTF